The 25 T cell receptor beta chains reported below all come from one sample, sequenced in a study of CD8+CD57+ T cells in acquired aplastic anemia. Genomic DNA was employed as the template in profiling TCR beta VDJ and CDR3. From the reads, TCRdb called clonotypes with MiXCR, one entry per CDR3 protein. The repertoire holds about 190,000 distinct CDR3 sequences, with under 70% as singletons. Sequencing was performed on sorted CD4+, CD8+, or CD8+CD57+ T cells (not recorded which) from PBMCs. These receptors were taken from a human donor with severe aplastic anemia or a healthy control (not recorded which).

In this sample, this clonotype turned up a few times. The rearrangement uses TRBV5-1 and TRBJ2-7; D is unclear. The CDR3 totals 13 residues. V gave up 0 bases and J gave up 5 bases, with 9 bases separating them. Germline assignment: CDR1 SGHRS and CDR2 YFSETQ. CDR3: CASSLVGAHEQYF. The CDR3, as DNA: TGCGCCAGCAGCTTGGTTGGAGCCCACGAGCAGTACTTC. The variable domain in full, with the rest retrieved from reference TRBV5-1 and TRBJ2-7, is KAGVTQTPRYLIKTRGQQVTLSCSPISGHRSVSWYQQTPGQGLQFLFEYFSETQRNKGNFPGRFSGRQFSNSRSEMNVSTLELGDSALYLCASSLVGAHEQYFGPGTRLTVT.

This clonotype was seen only once. V gene TRBV20-1 combines with J gene TRBJ2-1, with TRBD2 identical over 7 bases. This CDR3 spans 17 amino acids. Germline CDR1 and CDR2: DFQATT and SNEGSKA (reference sequence). With 0 bases clipped from V and 5 bases from J, the junction kept 13 bases outside the gene matches. Here the CDR3 DNA reads TGCAGTGCTAGAGAGGGAGGGGCGGCTCGAGAAAACAATGAGCAGTTCTTC. It encodes CSAREGGAARENNEQFF.

The chain couples TRBV25-1 to TRBJ2-7; 8 bases agree with TRBD1. CDR3 size: 12 residues. The V and J ends lost 6 bases and 7 bases, in that order; junction bases with no gene match: 5. Germline CDR1 is MGHDK and CDR2 is SYGVNS. As DNA, the CDR3 is TGTGCCAGCAGATCCAGGGGGCATGAGCAGTACTTC. This codes for CASRSRGHEQYF.

This clonotype was detected ten times or more. The chain employs TRBV19 and TRBJ2-7, with D possibly TRBD1 on 5 matching bases. This CDR3 has 13 residues. The germline V and J ends were trimmed by 5 bases and 9 bases, with 17 bases remaining between them. Germline CDR1 and CDR2: LNHDA and SQIVND (reference sequence). DNA for the CDR3: TGTGCCAGTAGTTCGACTGGGGCTAGTGGGCAGTACTTC. Encoded protein: CASSSTGASGQYF.

The chain joins TRBV10-3 to TRBJ1-1; unclear D gene. CDR1 and CDR2 (germline): ENHRY, SYGVKD. This CDR3 has 13 residues. V was cut by 9 bases and J by 1 base, with 12 bases left in between. For the CDR3, the DNA is TGTGCCATTGGACTGGATGGGAACACTGAAGCTTTCTTT. It translates to CAIGLDGNTEAFF.

A remark on this clonotype: The junction does not match germline at one end; this may be a read error. The chain couples TRBV20-1 to TRBJ2-2, with D possibly matching TRBD1 (7 bases). The CDR3 is 16 residues long. In germline, CDR1 is DFQATT, CDR2 SNEGSKA (reference sequence). For the CDR3, the DNA is TGCAGTGCTAGAGATTTTGGCAGGGGGGACACCGCGGAGCTGTTTTTT. Translating gives CSARDFGRGDTAELFF.

The genes are TRBV6-5 and TRBJ1-2; no reliable D call. V lost 0 bases and J lost 2, with 7 bases in between. This CDR3 contains 14 residues. CDR1 MNHEY and CDR2 SVGAGI come from the germline V gene. The CDR3 region has the DNA TGTGCCAGCAGTTACTCTGACACAAACTATGGCTACACCTTC. Translating gives CASSYSDTNYGYTF.

This chain joins TRBV7-8 and TRBJ2-7, with a tentative D call TRBD2 (5 bases). Trimming pared 0 bases from V and 3 bases from J, leaving 9 bases between. Germline loops: CDR1 SGHVS, CDR2 FQNEAQ. The CDR3 is 14 residues long. The chain's CDR3 is CASSLATSGYEQYF. The CDR3, as DNA: TGTGCCAGCAGCTTAGCGACGAGCGGCTACGAGCAGTACTTC.

J is TRBJ1-1 and V is TRBV20-1, with D perhaps matching TRBD1 (6 bases). Germline V CDR1 and CDR2: DFQATT, SNEGSKA (reference sequence). This CDR3 comprises 14 residues. Trimming pared 5 bases from V and 4 bases from J, leaving 17 bases between. DNA of the CDR3: TGCAGTGCTCCGACATCACAGGGATTCACTGAAGCTTTCTTT. This sequence encodes CSAPTSQGFTEAFF.

This sequence joins TRBV2 and TRBJ2-3; a possible D gene is TRBD2 (5 bases). The CDR3 is 12 residues long. The ends were cut back, 6 bases at V and 5 bases at J, with 9 bases in the middle. Germline CDR1 is SNHLY and CDR2 is FYNNEI. The CDR3 loop is CASSVRGDTQYF. DNA of the CDR3: TGTGCCAGCAGCGTACGGGGAGATACGCAGTATTTT.

The chain joins TRBV2 to TRBJ2-5; 10 bases are a match to TRBD1. Germline loops: CDR1 SNHLY, CDR2 FYNNEI. The CDR3 consists of 15 residues. Trimming took 6 bases from V and 13 from J; bases not matched to a gene: 17. CDR3 bases: TGTGCCAGCAGAGAACCGGGACAGGGGTTGGAGAAACTGTACTTC. Translating gives CASREPGQGLEKLYF.

This rearrangement joins TRBV7-6 to TRBJ2-1, with D possibly TRBD2 on 6 matching bases. V lost 5 bases and J 5 bases, leaving 19 bases between the germline ends. CDR1 is SGHVS, CDR2 FNYEAQ, per germline. The CDR3 loop spans 16 amino acids. The CDR3 coding sequence is TGTGCCAGCAGCCCAAAACTAGCCAGGTCGGACAATGAGCAGTTCTTC. Encoded protein: CASSPKLARSDNEQFF.

The CDR3 DNA reads TGCAGTGCTCCGAGCAACCTTTATGGACGGGATGGCTACACCTTC. The encoded protein is CSAPSNLYGRDGYTF. The chain recombines TRBV20-1 with TRBJ1-2; D remains unclear. V lost 5 bases and J 6 bases, leaving 22 bases between the germline ends. This CDR3 has 15 amino acids. Germline V gene lookup returns CDR1 DFQATT and CDR2 SNEGSKA (reference sequence).

This clonotype was counted many times. This rearrangement joins TRBV4-3 to TRBJ1-2; no reliable D call. V dropped 3 bases and J dropped 5 bases, with 13 bases sitting between them. The CDR3 sequence is 14 residues long. Germline V gives CDR1 LGHNA, CDR2 YSLEER. CDR3 sequence: CASSHDTESYGYTF. The CDR3, as DNA: TGCGCCAGCAGCCACGATACAGAATCGTATGGCTACACCTTC.

This clonotype was found once. The V call is TRBV20-1, the J call TRBJ1-2, with 8 bases lining up with TRBD1. V lost 5 bases, J lost 4 bases, and 9 bases stayed unmatched. Germline V gene lookup returns CDR1 DFQATT and CDR2 SNEGSKA (reference sequence). The CDR3 covers 14 residues. CDR3 sequence reads: CSAVDRGVSYGYTF. CDR3 nucleotide sequence: TGCAGTGCTGTCGACAGGGGCGTCTCCTATGGCTACACCTTC.

The genes are TRBV29-1 and TRBJ1-1, with D maybe TRBD1 (5 bases). This CDR3 comprises 13 residues. Per the germline V gene, CDR1 is SQVTM and CDR2 is ANQGSEA. Between the trimmed V and J ends, which lost 3 bases and 4 bases, there was a span of 12 bases. The CDR3 DNA sequence: TGCAGCGTTGATGGCAGGGTCGGCACTGAAGCTTTCTTT. Amino acids: CSVDGRVGTEAFF.

This chain connects TRBV19 to TRBJ1-5; 9 bases agree with TRBD1. V lost 4 bases and J lost 4; bases outside the gene matches: 5. This CDR3 region has 15 residues. Per the germline V gene, CDR1 is LNHDA and CDR2 is SQIVND (reference sequence). The CDR3 loop is CASSTGQGMNQPQHF. In nucleotides, the CDR3 is TGTGCCAGTAGTACAGGACAGGGGATGAATCAGCCCCAGCATTTT.

This clonotype was seen more than once but under ten times. The rearrangement uses TRBV7-9 and TRBJ2-7, with 7 positions matching TRBD1. The CDR3 covers 13 residues. J lost 3 bases, V lost 5 bases, and 4 bases had no gene match. Per germline, CDR1 SEHNR and CDR2 FQNEAQ (reference sequence). The CDR3 spells CASSPGQVYEQYF. CDR3 DNA sequence: TGTGCCAGCAGCCCTGGACAGGTCTACGAGCAGTACTTC.

This clonotype was counted once. V gene TRBV10-2 combines with J gene TRBJ2-7; D tentatively fits TRBD1 or TRBD2 (7 bases each). This CDR3 region has 15 residues. Looked up from germline, CDR1 is WSHSY and CDR2 is SAAADI. V was shortened by 4 bases and J by 4 bases, with 17 bases between the two germline ends. Here the CDR3 reads CASSGPRQGGYEQYF. The CDR3 bases are TGCGCCAGCAGTGGCCCTAGACAGGGAGGGTACGAGCAGTACTTC.

As concerns this clonotype: With a much larger clone just one base away, this may be a read error. CDR3 protein: CASSLLGTGGSLTLKETLYF. The DNA for the CDR3 is TGTGCCAGCAGCCTTTTGGGGACAGGGGGTTCCTTGACCTTAAAAGAGACCCTGTACTTC. This rearrangement joins TRBV7-9 to TRBJ2-5, with 11 bases lining up with TRBD1. CDR1 is SEHNR, CDR2 FQNEAQ, per germline (reference sequence). The CDR3 totals 20 residues.

The chain is built from TRBV6-4 and TRBJ2-2, with TRBD1 matching 7 bases. Germline values: CDR1 MRHNA, CDR2 SNTAGT. After removal of 5 bases from V and 5 bases from J, the junction contained 8 bases not matched to a gene. The CDR3 is 15 amino acids. The CDR3 bases are TGTGCCAGCAGTACCGGAACAGGGGAGACCGGGGAGCTGTTTTTT. Protein: CASSTGTGETGELFF.

This clonotype was seen repeatedly, ten times or more. The CDR3 loop reads CASGTSGGDIQYF. The CDR3 DNA sequence: TGTGCCAGTGGGACTAGCGGGGGTGACATTCAGTACTTC. This chain joins TRBV19 and TRBJ2-4; TRBD2 aligns across 14 bases. CDR1 and CDR2 from the germline V gene are LNHDA and SQIVND (reference sequence). The length of the CDR3 is 13 residues. The trim removed 8 bases at V and 8 bases at J, leaving 2 bases unmatched.

The chain employs TRBV7-2 and TRBJ2-1, with D possibly TRBD2 on 5 matching bases. Germline V gene data show CDR1 as SGHTA and CDR2 as FQGNSA. CDR3 length equals 12 residues. V was clipped by 4 bases and J by 13 bases, with 14 bases between them. The CDR3 bases are TGTGCCAGCAGCTCCCCTAGCTTTAGTCAGTTCTTC. Its translation is CASSSPSFSQFF.

The chain carries TRBV19 and TRBJ2-1, with D tentatively TRBD1 (5 bases). Germline CDR1 and CDR2: LNHDA and SQIVND (reference sequence). Between the trimmed V and J ends, which lost 5 bases and 1 base, there was a span of 18 bases. The CDR3 is 17 amino acids. The CDR3 nucleotides are TGTGCCAGTAGTTACCGCCTCCAGGACATTTCCTACAATGAGCAGTTCTTC. Translated, it gives CASSYRLQDISYNEQFF.

The chain couples TRBV7-3 to TRBJ2-5; D might be TRBD2 (6 bases). This CDR3 is 15 amino acids long. CDR1 SGHTA and CDR2 FQGTGA come from the germline V gene. Between the trimmed V and J ends, which lost 5 bases and 5 bases, there was a span of 18 bases. CDR3 nucleotide sequence: TGTGCCAGCAGCGACCGTGGGGGGAAAAAGGAGACCCAGTACTTC. This encodes CASSDRGGKKETQYF.